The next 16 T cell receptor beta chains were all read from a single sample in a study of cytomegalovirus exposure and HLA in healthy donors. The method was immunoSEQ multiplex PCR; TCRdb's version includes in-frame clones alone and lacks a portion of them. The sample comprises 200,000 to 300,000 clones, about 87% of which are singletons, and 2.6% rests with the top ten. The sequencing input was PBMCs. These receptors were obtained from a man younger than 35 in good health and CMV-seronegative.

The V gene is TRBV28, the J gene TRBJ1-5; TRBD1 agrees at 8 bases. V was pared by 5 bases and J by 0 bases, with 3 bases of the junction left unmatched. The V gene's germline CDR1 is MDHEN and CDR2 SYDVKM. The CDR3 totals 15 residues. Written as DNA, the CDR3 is TGTGCCAGCAGTCCAGGGGGCTCTAGCAATCAGCCCCAGCATTTT. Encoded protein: CASSPGGSSNQPQHF.

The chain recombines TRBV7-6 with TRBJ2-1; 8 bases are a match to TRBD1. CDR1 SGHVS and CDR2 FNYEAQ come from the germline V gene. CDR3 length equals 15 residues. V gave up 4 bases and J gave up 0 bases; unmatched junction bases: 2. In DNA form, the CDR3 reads TGTGCCAGCAGCTGGACAGGGACCTCCTACAATGAGCAGTTCTTC. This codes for CASSWTGTSYNEQFF.

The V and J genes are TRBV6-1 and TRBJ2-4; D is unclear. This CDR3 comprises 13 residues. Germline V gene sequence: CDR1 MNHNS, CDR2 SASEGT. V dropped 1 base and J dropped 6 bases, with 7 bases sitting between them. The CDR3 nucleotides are TGTGCCAGCAGTGAAGGAGGAAGAAACATTCAGTACTTC. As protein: CASSEGGRNIQYF.

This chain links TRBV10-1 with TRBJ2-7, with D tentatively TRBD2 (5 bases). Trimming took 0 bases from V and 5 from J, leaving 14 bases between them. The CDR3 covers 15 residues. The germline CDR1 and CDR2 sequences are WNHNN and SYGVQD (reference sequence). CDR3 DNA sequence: TGCGCCAGCAGTGAGTCGATTGGTCGGGGTGACGAGCAGTACTTC. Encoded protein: CASSESIGRGDEQYF.

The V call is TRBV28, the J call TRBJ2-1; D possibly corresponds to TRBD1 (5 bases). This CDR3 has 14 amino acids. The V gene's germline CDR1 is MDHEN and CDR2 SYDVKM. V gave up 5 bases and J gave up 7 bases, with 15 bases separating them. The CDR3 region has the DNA TGTGCCAGCAGTCCCCACGACCCAGGGAATGAGCAGTTCTTC. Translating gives CASSPHDPGNEQFF.

DNA of the CDR3: TGTGCCAGCAGTGAAGCGGGAGGCGGGGCTTTGTACGAGCAGTACTTC. Residues: CASSEAGGGALYEQYF. The V and J genes are TRBV6-1 and TRBJ2-7, with D possibly matching TRBD2 (6 bases). The germline V gene encodes CDR1 MNHNS and CDR2 SASEGT. This CDR3 is built from 16 residues. Trimming removed 0 bases at V and 4 bases at J, with 16 bases between.

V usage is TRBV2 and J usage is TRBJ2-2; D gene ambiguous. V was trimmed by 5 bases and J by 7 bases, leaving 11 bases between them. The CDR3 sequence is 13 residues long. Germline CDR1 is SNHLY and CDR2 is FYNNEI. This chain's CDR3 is CASSQNGGGELFF. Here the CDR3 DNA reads TGTGCCAGCAGTCAAAACGGTGGCGGGGAGCTGTTTTTT. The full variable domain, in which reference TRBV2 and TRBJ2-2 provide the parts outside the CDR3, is EPEVTQTPSHQVTQMGQEVILRCVPISNHLYFYWYRQILGQKVEFLVSFYNNEISEKSEIFDDQFSVERPDGSNFTLKIRSTKLEDSAMYFCASSQNGGGELFFGEGSRLTVL.

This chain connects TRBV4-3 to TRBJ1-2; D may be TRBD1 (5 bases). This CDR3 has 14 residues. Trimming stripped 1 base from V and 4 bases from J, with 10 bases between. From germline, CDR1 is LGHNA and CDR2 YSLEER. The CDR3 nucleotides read TGCGCCAGCAGCCAAGGGGGAGGGACCTATGGCTACACCTTC. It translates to CASSQGGGTYGYTF.

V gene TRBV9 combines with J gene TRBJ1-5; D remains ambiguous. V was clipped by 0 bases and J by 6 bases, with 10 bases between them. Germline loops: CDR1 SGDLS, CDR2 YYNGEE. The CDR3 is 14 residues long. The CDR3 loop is CASSVDGVRQPQHF. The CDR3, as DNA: TGTGCCAGCAGCGTAGACGGGGTTCGTCAGCCCCAGCATTTT.

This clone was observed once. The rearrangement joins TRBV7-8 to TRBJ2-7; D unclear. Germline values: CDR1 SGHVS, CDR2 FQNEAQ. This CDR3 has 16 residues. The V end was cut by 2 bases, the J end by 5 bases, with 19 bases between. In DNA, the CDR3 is TGTGCCAGCAGCTTAATTAGGTCCCTAAGCGAGGACGAGCAGTACTTC. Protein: CASSLIRSLSEDEQYF.

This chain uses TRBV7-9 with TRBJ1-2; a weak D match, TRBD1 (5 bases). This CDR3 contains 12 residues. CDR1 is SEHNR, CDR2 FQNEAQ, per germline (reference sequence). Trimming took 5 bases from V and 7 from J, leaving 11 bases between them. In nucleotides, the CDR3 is TGTGCCAGCAGCCTGACAGATCGTGGCTACACCTTC. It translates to CASSLTDRGYTF.

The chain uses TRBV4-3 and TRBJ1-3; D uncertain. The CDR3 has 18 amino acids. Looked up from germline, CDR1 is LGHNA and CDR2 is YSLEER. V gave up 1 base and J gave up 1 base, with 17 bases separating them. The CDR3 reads CASSQVLGSTTSGNTIYF. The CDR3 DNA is TGCGCCAGCAGCCAAGTATTAGGCAGCACTACATCTGGAAACACCATATATTTT.

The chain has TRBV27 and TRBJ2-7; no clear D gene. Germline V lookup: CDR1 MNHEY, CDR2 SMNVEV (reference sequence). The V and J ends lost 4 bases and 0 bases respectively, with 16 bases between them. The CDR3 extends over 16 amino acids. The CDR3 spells CASSSSRGDASYEQYF. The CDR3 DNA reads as TGTGCCAGCAGTTCTAGTCGCGGTGATGCCTCCTACGAGCAGTACTTC.

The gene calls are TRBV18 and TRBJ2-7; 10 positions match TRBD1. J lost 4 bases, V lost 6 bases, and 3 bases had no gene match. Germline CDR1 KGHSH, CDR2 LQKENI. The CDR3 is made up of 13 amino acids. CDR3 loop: CASSRDRGYEQYF. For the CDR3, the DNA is TGTGCCAGCTCTCGGGACAGGGGTTACGAGCAGTACTTC.

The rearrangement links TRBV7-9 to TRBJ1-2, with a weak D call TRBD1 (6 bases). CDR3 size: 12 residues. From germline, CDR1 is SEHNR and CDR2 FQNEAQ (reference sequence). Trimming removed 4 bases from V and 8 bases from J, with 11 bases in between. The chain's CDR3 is CASSSSTGGYTF. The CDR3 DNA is TGTGCCAGCAGCTCATCCACAGGGGGCTACACCTTC.

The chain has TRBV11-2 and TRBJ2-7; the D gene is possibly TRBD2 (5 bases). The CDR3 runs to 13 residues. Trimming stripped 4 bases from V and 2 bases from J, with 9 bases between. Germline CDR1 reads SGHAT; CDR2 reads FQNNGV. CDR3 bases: TGTGCCAGCAGCTACCTCGGGGCCTACGAGCAGTACTTC. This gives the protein CASSYLGAYEQYF.